A single sample is the source of the 18 T cell receptor beta chains below, sequenced in a study of CD8 T cells in Susac syndrome. cDNA came from roughly 0.5 to 1 ug RNA primed by random hexamers. Using its own MiXCR run on the immunoSEQ multiplex PCR reads, TCRdb lists one record per CDR3 protein. In the table there are a few hundred thousand distinct CDR3 sequences, under 95% of which are singletons. Specimen: CD4+ T cells from PBMCs. The receptors shown here come from a human donor with multiple sclerosis.

There are a few counts of this clonotype. The CDR3 region is CATARDSNSPLHF. DNA for the CDR3: TGTGCCACTGCCCGGGACAGCAATTCACCCCTCCACTTT. This chain connects TRBV24-1 to TRBJ1-6; 7 bases fit TRBD1. This CDR3 region has 13 residues. V dropped 10 bases and J dropped 7; count of bases not matched to a gene: 6. Germline values: CDR1 KGHDR, CDR2 SFDVKD.

The DNA for the CDR3 is TGTGCCAGCAGTGACCCGGGACAGGCTGACACTGAAGCTTTCTTT. It is translated as CASSDPGQADTEAFF. The chain joins TRBV6-2 or TRBV6-3 to TRBJ1-1, with 8 nucleotides matching TRBD1. CDR1 is MNHEY and CDR2 is SVGEGT in the germline V gene. The CDR3 sequence is 15 residues long. Trimming cost V 5 bases and J 3 bases; bases outside gene matches: 8.

This clonotype was observed a single time. V gene TRBV19 combines with J gene TRBJ2-7, with D possibly being TRBD1 (6 bases). The ends were cut back, 6 bases at V and 4 bases at J, with 13 bases in the middle. This CDR3 is 13 amino acids long. In germline, CDR1 is LNHDA, CDR2 SQIVND (reference sequence). CDR3 nucleotide sequence: TGTGCCAGTAGCATGGACAGCTTGTACGAGCAGTACTTC. This translates into CASSMDSLYEQYF.

The chain is built from TRBV3-1 and TRBJ2-1, with 7 bases identical to TRBD2. Germline V gene sequence: CDR1 LGHDT, CDR2 YNNKEL (reference sequence). The trim removed 4 bases at V and 9 bases at J, leaving 0 bases unmatched. The CDR3 runs 11 residues. The CDR3 protein is CASSREGEQFF. CDR3 sequence (DNA): TGTGCCAGCAGCCGGGAGGGTGAGCAGTTCTTC.

The gene calls are TRBV19 and TRBJ2-2; D unclear. With 4 bases removed from V and 2 bases from J, the gap between germline ends came to 8 bases. Germline values: CDR1 LNHDA, CDR2 SQIVND (reference sequence). This CDR3 contains 14 residues. The CDR3: CASSRSVNTGELFF. The CDR3 DNA reads TGTGCCAGTAGTAGAAGCGTTAACACCGGGGAGCTGTTTTTT. Filled out from reference TRBV19 and TRBJ2-2, the complete variable domain reads DGGITQSPKYLFRKEGQNVTLSCEQNLNHDAMYWYRQDPGQGLRLIYYSQIVNDFQKGDIAEGYSVSREKKESFPLTVTSAQKNPTAFYLCASSRSVNTGELFFGEGSRLTVL.

As regards this clonotype: The junction shows a germline mismatch at one end, possibly a read error. This chain connects TRBV4-3 to TRBJ2-5; no firm D call. Germline CDR1 reads LGHNA; CDR2 reads YSLEER. The length of the CDR3 is 14 residues. The CDR3 coding sequence is TGCGCCAGCAGCCAGGCCGTGAGGCCAGCAAGGCCGGACTTC. Its translation is CASSQAVRPARPDF.

V is TRBV6-5 and J is TRBJ1-1, with 7 positions matching TRBD1. The CDR3 extends over 11 amino acids. Trimming at V came to 8 bases and at J to 8 bases, leaving 5 bases not matched to a gene. Germline loops: CDR1 MNHEY, CDR2 SVGAGI. The CDR3 is CASHGRGEAFF. CDR3 DNA sequence: TGTGCCAGCCACGGCAGGGGGGAAGCTTTCTTT.

This clonotype was recorded once. The chain carries TRBV18 and TRBJ2-2, with a weak D call TRBD2 (6 bases). Trimming stripped 5 bases from V and 2 bases from J, with 12 bases between. This CDR3 spans 15 amino acids. Per the germline V gene, CDR1 is KGHSH and CDR2 is LQKENI. CDR3 DNA: TGTGCCAGCTCATCAAGGGACTTTAACACCGGGGAGCTGTTTTTT. Its protein is CASSSRDFNTGELFF.

The chain is built from TRBV6-2 or TRBV6-3 and TRBJ2-2; unclear D gene. Trimming removed 10 bases at V and 1 base at J, with 13 bases between. Germline CDR1 reads MNHEY; CDR2 reads SVGEGT. This CDR3 has 14 residues. CDR3 amino acids: CATHSSRNTGELFF. The CDR3 region has the DNA TGTGCCACCCACAGTAGCCGGAACACCGGGGAGCTGTTTTTT.

This sequence joins TRBV14 and TRBJ1-1; D remains ambiguous. Germline CDR1 is SGHDN and CDR2 is FVKESK. This CDR3 comprises 14 residues. Trimming removed 4 bases at V and 7 bases at J, with 16 bases between. The CDR3 loop is CASSPVGNPFEAFF. The CDR3 coding sequence is TGTGCCAGCAGCCCAGTCGGGAACCCGTTTGAAGCTTTCTTT.

This chain uses TRBV7-9 with TRBJ2-3, with 8 bases fitting TRBD2. J gave up 4 bases and V 4 bases, and 4 bases lay outside the gene matches. This CDR3 contains 14 residues. Germline V gene sequence: CDR1 SEHNR, CDR2 FQNEAQ (reference sequence). DNA of the CDR3: TGTGCCAGCAGCTACGGGGGGGCGGCAGATACGCAGTATTTT. It codes for CASSYGGAADTQYF. Filled out from reference TRBV7-9 and TRBJ2-3, the complete variable domain reads DTGVSQNPRHKITKRGQNVTFRCDPISEHNRLYWYRQTLGQGPEFLTYFQNEAQLEKSRLLSDRFSAERPKGSFSTLEIQRTEQGDSAMYLCASSYGGAADTQYFGPGTRLTVL.

A note on this clonotype: The junction shows a germline mismatch at one end, possibly a read error. The chain has TRBV28 and TRBJ1-5, with D possibly matching TRBD1 (5 bases). This CDR3 comprises 13 residues. Germline V gives CDR1 MDHEN, CDR2 SYDVKM. In DNA, the CDR3 is TGTGCCGGCAGACCCACAGGTTATCAGCCCCAGCATTTT. It codes for CAGRPTGYQPQHF. Supplemented by reference TRBV28 and TRBJ1-5, the full variable domain reads DVKVTQSSRYLVKRTGEKVFLECVQDMDHENMFWYRQDPGLGLRLIYFSYDVKMKEKGDIPEGYSVSREKKERFSLILESASTNQTSMYLCAGRPTGYQPQHFGDGTRLSIL.

The V and J genes are TRBV7-9 and TRBJ2-5, with a possible D match to TRBD1 (6 bases). The CDR3 length is 14 residues. From germline, CDR1 is SEHNR and CDR2 FQNEAQ (reference sequence). The V gene lost 4 bases and the J gene lost 4 bases, with 13 bases spanning the gap. The chain's CDR3 is CASSSRIGGETQYF. CDR3 DNA sequence: TGTGCCAGCAGCTCACGGATAGGGGGAGAGACCCAGTACTTC.

Concerning this clonotype itself: The junction does not match germline at one end; this may be a read error. The V gene is TRBV29-1, the J gene TRBJ1-1, with D possibly TRBD1 on 6 matching bases. The length of the CDR3 is 15 residues. The germline V gene encodes CDR1 SQVTM and CDR2 ANQGSEA. The chain's CDR3 is CSGEGGGGRNTEAFF. In DNA, the CDR3 is TGCAGCGGTGAAGGGGGGGGCGGGCGGAACACTGAAGCTTTCTTT.

The V and J genes are TRBV19 and TRBJ2-5; D may be TRBD2 (5 bases). The germline V gene has CDR1 LNHDA and CDR2 SQIVND (reference sequence). V dropped 4 bases and J dropped 2 bases, with 20 bases sitting between them. This CDR3 is built from 17 residues. The DNA of the CDR3 is TGTGCCAGTAGTAGGGTTGGCGGGTTTAGAGGGCAAGAGACCCAGTACTTC. The encoded protein is CASSRVGGFRGQETQYF.

The CDR3 sequence is CSVGSDYGYTF. CDR3 DNA sequence: TGCAGCGTTGGGTCGGACTATGGCTACACCTTC. The chain couples TRBV29-1 to TRBJ1-2; D is unresolved. V was pared by 4 bases and J by 3 bases, with 6 bases between. The CDR3 has 11 amino acids. CDR1 and CDR2 from the germline V gene are SQVTM and ANQGSEA.

This clonotype was detected only once. The rearrangement joins TRBV30 to TRBJ1-1, with 9 bases aligning to TRBD1. CDR1 and CDR2 from the germline V gene are GTSNPN and SVGIG (reference sequence). The length of the CDR3 is 14 residues. Trimming cost V 5 bases and J 6 bases; bases outside gene matches: 10. The chain's CDR3 is CAWQRTGVLPEAFF. In DNA form, the CDR3 reads TGTGCCTGGCAGAGGACAGGGGTCCTGCCTGAAGCTTTCTTT.

This clonotype occurred once. The chain combines TRBV20-1 with TRBJ2-3; 7 nucleotides agree with TRBD2. This CDR3 has 13 amino acids. The junction had 2 bases not matched to a gene; V was cut back by 3 bases and J by 2 bases. Germline V CDR1 and CDR2: DFQATT, SNEGSKA (reference sequence). Written as DNA, the CDR3 is TGCAGTGCTAGCGGGGGGACCACAGATACGCAGTATTTT. Protein product: CSASGGTTDTQYF.